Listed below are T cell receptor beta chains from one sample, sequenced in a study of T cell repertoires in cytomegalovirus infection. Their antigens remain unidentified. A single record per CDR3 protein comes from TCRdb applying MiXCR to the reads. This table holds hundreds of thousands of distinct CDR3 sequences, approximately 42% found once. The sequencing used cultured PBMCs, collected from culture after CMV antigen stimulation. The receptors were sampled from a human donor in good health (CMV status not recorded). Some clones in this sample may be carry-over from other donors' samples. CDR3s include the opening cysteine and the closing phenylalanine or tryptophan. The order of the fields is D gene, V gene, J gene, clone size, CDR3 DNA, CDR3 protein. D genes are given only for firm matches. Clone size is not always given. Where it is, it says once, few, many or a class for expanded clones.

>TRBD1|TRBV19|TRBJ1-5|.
TGTGCCAGTACTCGGGGACAGGGCTTAGAGCAGCCCCAGCATTTT
CASTRGQGLEQPQHF
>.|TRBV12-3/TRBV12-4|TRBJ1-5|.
TGTGCCAGCAAATATAGCAATCAGCCCCAGCATTTT
CASKYSNQPQHF
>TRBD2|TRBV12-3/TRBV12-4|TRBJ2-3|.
TGTGCCAGCAGTTTAGGGAACGGGGGGGGTAGCACAGATACGCAGTATTTT
CASSLGNGGGSTDTQYF
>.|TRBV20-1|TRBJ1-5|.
TGCAGTGTTTGGCAGGGGTATGGAGATCAGCCCCAGCATTTT
CSVWQGYGDQPQHF
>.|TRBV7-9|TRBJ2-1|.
TGTGCCAGCACAAAAAATGACGAGGGTGAGCAGTTCTTC
CASTKNDEGEQFF
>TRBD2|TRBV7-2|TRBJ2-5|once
TGTGCCAGCAGCTGGGGTGGGGGGGTGGAGACCCAGTACTTC
CASSWGGGVETQYF
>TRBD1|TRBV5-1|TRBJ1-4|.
TGCGCCAGCAGCTTGGGGGACAGGGCCGGTAATGAAAAACTGTTTTTT
CASSLGDRAGNEKLFF
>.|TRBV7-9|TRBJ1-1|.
TGTGCCAGCAGCCGCGGGATAACGAACACTGAAGCTTTCTTT
CASSRGITNTEAFF
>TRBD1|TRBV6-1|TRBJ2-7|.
TGTGCCAGCTCGCCGGGACAGGGGGCCGTTGAGCAGTACTTC
CASSPGQGAVEQYF
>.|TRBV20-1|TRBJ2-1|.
TGCAGTGCTCGACAGATCAAGCAGTTCTTC
CSARQIKQFF
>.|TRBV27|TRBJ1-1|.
TGTGCCAGCAAAAACGGACTGACGAACACTGAAGCTTTCTTT
CASKNGLTNTEAFF
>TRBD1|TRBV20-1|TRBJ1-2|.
TGCAGTGCTAGAGGACGGACAGGGGGAGGCTATGGCTACACCTTC
CSARGRTGGGYGYTF
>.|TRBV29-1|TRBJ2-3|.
TGCAGCGTTGGGGGGGGACAAGAAGGCACAGATACGCAGTATTTT
CSVGGGQEGTDTQYF
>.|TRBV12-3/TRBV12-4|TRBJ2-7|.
TGTGCCAGCAGTTTAGCGTTGACAGGACCATCGTCCGAGCAGTACTTC
CASSLALTGPSSEQYF
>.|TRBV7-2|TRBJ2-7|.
TGTGCCAGCAGCCGGGGCGGACTATTACCCTACGAGCAGTACTTC
CASSRGGLLPYEQYF
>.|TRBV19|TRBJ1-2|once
TGTGCCAGTACCATCGGAAGGCTCCTCGGGGGCTACACCTTC
CASTIGRLLGGYTF
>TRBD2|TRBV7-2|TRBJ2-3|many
TGTGCCAGCAGCTTGGGCCTAGCGGGAGGGCCGGGAGATACGCAGTATTTT
CASSLGLAGGPGDTQYF
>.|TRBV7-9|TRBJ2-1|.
TGTGCCAGCAGCCCCTCGGACGGCGACAATGAGCAGTTCTTC
CASSPSDGDNEQFF
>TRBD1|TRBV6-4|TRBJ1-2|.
TGTGCCAGCAGTGAGTCCCCGCGTCCTTGGGACAGGGGTCGGGATGGCTACACCTTC
CASSESPRPWDRGRDGYTF
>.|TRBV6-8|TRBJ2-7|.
TGTGCCAGCAGGACGGAACTATCCTCCTACGAGCAGTACTTC
CASRTELSSYEQYF
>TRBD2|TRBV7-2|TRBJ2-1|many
TGTGCCAGCAGCTTGAGGGGAGGCGGGGGTTCCTACAATGAGCAGTTCTTC
CASSLRGGGGSYNEQFF
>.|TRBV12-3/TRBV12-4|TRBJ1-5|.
TGTGCCACCGCGAGGGTAAGCAATCAGCCCCAGCATTTT
CATARVSNQPQHF
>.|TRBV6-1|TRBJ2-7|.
TGTGCCAGCGGAGCGGAGTGGGACGAGCAGTACTTC
CASGAEWDEQYF
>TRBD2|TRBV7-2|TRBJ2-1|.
TGTGCCAGCAGCGTAACCGGGACTAGCGGCTATGAGCAGTTCTTC
CASSVTGTSGYEQFF
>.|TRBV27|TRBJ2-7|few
TGTGCCAGCAGCAAGCTCCTGGGACGACACGACGAGCAGTACTTC
CASSKLLGRHDEQYF
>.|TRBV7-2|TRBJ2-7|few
TGTGCCAGCAGCTCTCCAGGGAAGTACGAGCAGTACTTC
CASSSPGKYEQYF
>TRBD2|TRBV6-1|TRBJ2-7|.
TGTGCCAGCAGGACTAGCGCGGCCGAGCAGTACTTC
CASRTSAAEQYF
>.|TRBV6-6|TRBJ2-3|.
TGTGCCAGCAGAGAAGGATCCACAGATACGCAGTATTTT
CASREGSTDTQYF
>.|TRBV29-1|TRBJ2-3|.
TGCAGCGTTTTGTGGTTCGGCACAGATACGCAGTATTTT
CSVLWFGTDTQYF
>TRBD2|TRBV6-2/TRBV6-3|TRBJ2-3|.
TGTGCCAGCAGCGACCTACTAGCGGGGGACACAGATACGCAGTATTTT
CASSDLLAGDTDTQYF
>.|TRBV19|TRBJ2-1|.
TGTGCCAGTAGAAAGGCAGCGCTAATTTACAATGAGCAGTTCTTC
CASRKAALIYNEQFF
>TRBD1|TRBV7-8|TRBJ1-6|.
TGTGCCAGCAGCCAAGACAGGGCCAGGCATAATTCACCCCTCCACTTT
CASSQDRARHNSPLHF
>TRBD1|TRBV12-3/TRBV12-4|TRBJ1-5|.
TGTGCCATCCGGGACAGGGGTCAGCCCCAGCATTTT
CAIRDRGQPQHF
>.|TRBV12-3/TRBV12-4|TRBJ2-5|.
TGTGCCAGCAGTTTCGCCCAGTCCGAAGAGACCCAGTACTTC
CASSFAQSEETQYF
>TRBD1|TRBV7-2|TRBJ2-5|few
TGTGCCAGCAGCGTGACAGGGTTGAGAGGGGAGACCCAGTACTTC
CASSVTGLRGETQYF
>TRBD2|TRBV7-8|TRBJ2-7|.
TGTGCCAGCAGCGCATCTTTACCGGGACTAAGAGCCCCTGAGCAGTACTTC
CASSASLPGLRAPEQYF
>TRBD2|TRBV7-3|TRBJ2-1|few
TGTGCCAGCAGCGCCAACATGACTAGCGGGGGGGTTTACAATGAGCAGTTCTTC
CASSANMTSGGVYNEQFF
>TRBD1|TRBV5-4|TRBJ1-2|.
TGTGCCAGCAGCCCCCAGACAGGGGGCTATGGCTACACCTTC
CASSPQTGGYGYTF
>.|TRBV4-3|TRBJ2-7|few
TGCGCCAGCAGCCAAGAAACGGGAAATTCCTACGAGCAGTACTTC
CASSQETGNSYEQYF
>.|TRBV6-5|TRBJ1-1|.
TGTGCCAGCAATTCCCCACTGAACACTGAAGCTTTCTTT
CASNSPLNTEAFF
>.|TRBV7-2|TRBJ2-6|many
TGTGCCAGCAGCTGGACCCCGTGGGGGGGGGGCGCTGGGGCCAACGTCCTGACTTTC
CASSWTPWGGGAGANVLTF
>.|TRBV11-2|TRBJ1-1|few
TGTGCCAGCAGCTTCGACCAGAACACTGAAGCTTTCTTT
CASSFDQNTEAFF
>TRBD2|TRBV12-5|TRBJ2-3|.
TGTGCTAGTGGTTTGGTACTTTTCGGGAGGGCAGATACGCAGTATTTT
CASGLVLFGRADTQYF
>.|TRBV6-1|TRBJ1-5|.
TGTGCCAGCAGCGCCGGGGGAGTGTATAGCAATCAGCCCCAGCATTTT
CASSAGGVYSNQPQHF
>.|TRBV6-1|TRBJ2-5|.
TGTGCCAGCAGTGAAGACCTAACCCAAGAGACCCAGTACTTC
CASSEDLTQETQYF
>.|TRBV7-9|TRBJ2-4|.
TGTGCCAGCAGCGCCAAGGGCCTAGCCAAAAACATTCAGTACTTC
CASSAKGLAKNIQYF
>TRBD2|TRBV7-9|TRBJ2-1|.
TGTGCCAGCAGCTTAAGCGCCAGCGGGATGCCTTGGCAGTTCTTC
CASSLSASGMPWQFF
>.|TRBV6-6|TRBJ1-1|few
TGTGCCAGCGAGAGATTATACGCGAACACTGAAGCTTTTTTT
CASERLYANTEAFF
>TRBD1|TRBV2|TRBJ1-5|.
TGTGCCAGCGCCCAACAGGGGCGAGGAAATCAGCCCCAGCATTTT
CASAQQGRGNQPQHF
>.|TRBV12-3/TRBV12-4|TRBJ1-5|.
TGTGCCAGCAGCCAATCCCTCAATCAGCCCCAGCATTTT
CASSQSLNQPQHF
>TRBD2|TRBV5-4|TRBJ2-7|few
TGTGCCAGCAGCTCGGGGGGCAGACTAGCGGGCACCTACGAGCAGTACTTC
CASSSGGRLAGTYEQYF
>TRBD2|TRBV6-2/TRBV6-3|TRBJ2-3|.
TGTGCCAGCAGTTACTACGGGACTAGCGGTTACACAGATACGCAGTATTTT
CASSYYGTSGYTDTQYF
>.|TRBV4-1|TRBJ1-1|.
TGCGCCAGCAGCCAAGGATGGGGACAACTAAACACTGAAGCTTTCTTT
CASSQGWGQLNTEAFF
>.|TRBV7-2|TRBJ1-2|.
TGTGCCAGCAGCTCTCGGGCCGTAAGGGAATATGGCTACACCTTC
CASSSRAVREYGYTF
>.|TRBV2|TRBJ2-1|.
TGTGCCAGCAGTGAAGCTCCCCTTGGTGAGGAGTTCTTC
CASSEAPLGEEFF